A single sample gave rise to the 13 T cell receptor beta chains below, sequenced in a study of metastatic and nonmetastatic thyroid tumors. With MiXCR, TCRdb called clones anew from the PCR reads. Here the sample spans 50,000 or so clones, 17% being singletons. Treatment of any kind had been given to no patient before thyroid surgery. Sequences were obtained from blood. These receptor sequences come from a female donor with papillary thyroid cancer or a benign thyroid nodule (not recorded which). Some clones in this sample may be carry-over from other donors' samples.

This clone was counted a few times. Possible read error: a much larger clone is one base away. The chain is built from TRBV24-1 and TRBJ2-3; D not resolved. Germline assignment: CDR1 KGHDR and CDR2 SFDVKD. This CDR3 has 14 residues. V was shortened by 5 bases and J by 2 bases, with 10 bases between the two germline ends. CDR3 amino acids: CATSGAIDTDTQYF. In DNA, the CDR3 is TGTGCCACCAGTGGGGCTATAGACACAGATACGCAGTATTTT.

This clone came up a few times. The V and J genes are TRBV28 and TRBJ2-5; either TRBD1 or TRBD2 may supply D (5 bases each). Germline V gene lookup returns CDR1 MDHEN and CDR2 SYDVKM. The CDR3 loop spans 15 amino acids. V was trimmed by 5 bases and J by 3 bases, leaving 16 bases between them. DNA for the CDR3: TGTGCCAGCAGTCCGTACCGGGACGTGGAAGAGACCCAGTACTTC. As protein: CASSPYRDVEETQYF.

As regards this clone: Mismatch with germline at one junction end may stem from a read error. The rearrangement links TRBV9 to TRBJ2-3; TRBD2 matches 11 bases. This CDR3 is built from 15 residues. In germline, CDR1 is SGDLS, CDR2 YYNGEE. This CDR3 is CTSSYRLAGSDTQYF. CDR3 bases: TGTACCAGCAGCTACCGACTAGCGGGATCAGATACGCAGTATTTT. Full variable domain (remainder filled in from reference TRBV9 and TRBJ2-3): DSGVTQTPKHLITATGQRVTLRCSPRSGDLSVYWYQQSLDQGLQFLIQYYNGEERAKGNILERFSAQQFPDLHSELNLSSLELGDSALYFCTSSYRLAGSDTQYFGPGTRLTVL.

This clone was seen more than once but under ten times. This sequence joins TRBV28 and TRBJ2-7; a possible D gene is TRBD2 (5 bases). CDR3 length: 14 residues. Per the germline V gene, CDR1 is MDHEN and CDR2 is SYDVKM. V was trimmed by 8 bases and J by 7 bases, leaving 21 bases between them. The CDR3 protein is CASWSGISNREQYF. As DNA, the CDR3 is TGTGCCAGCTGGAGCGGAATATCGAATAGAGAGCAGTACTTC.

In this sample, this clone is medium-sized. The rearrangement uses TRBV10-1 and TRBJ2-7; TRBD2 agrees at 11 bases. J lost 6 bases, V lost 8 bases, and 6 bases had no gene match. CDR1 and CDR2 (germline): WNHNN, SYGVQD (reference sequence). The CDR3 length is 13 residues. As DNA, the CDR3 is TGCGCCAGCCGCCATGGGACTAGCGGCGAGCAGTACTTC. It is translated as CASRHGTSGEQYF.

This clone appeared many times. The chain combines TRBV5-1 with TRBJ2-1, with D possibly matching TRBD1 (5 bases). V dropped 6 bases and J dropped 8 bases, with 18 bases sitting between them. Germline V gives CDR1 SGHRS, CDR2 YFSETQ. There are 14 residues in the CDR3. CDR3 in DNA: TGCGCCAGCAATCCAGGGCGAACCTATGATGAGCAGTTCTTC. Translated: CASNPGRTYDEQFF. Filled out from reference TRBV5-1 and TRBJ2-1, the complete variable domain reads KAGVTQTPRYLIKTRGQQVTLSCSPISGHRSVSWYQQTPGQGLQFLFEYFSETQRNKGNFPGRFSGRQFSNSRSEMNVSTLELGDSALYLCASNPGRTYDEQFFGPGTRLTVL.

This clone was picked up many times. Relative to the germline gene, one junction end is altered; a read error may explain this. This chain's CDR3 is CSARGGPGGLQETQYF. As DNA, the CDR3 is TGCAGTGCCAGAGGAGGTCCGGGAGGGCTCCAAGAGACCCAGTACTTC. This chain joins TRBV20-1 and TRBJ2-5; 8 nucleotides agree with TRBD2. The CDR3 has 16 residues. CDR1 is DFQATT and CDR2 is SNEGSKA in the germline V gene (reference sequence).

J is TRBJ1-2 and V is TRBV5-8; 8 bases align to TRBD1. The CDR3 runs to 13 residues. Trimming took 4 bases from V and 8 from J; bases not matched to a gene: 7. Per the germline V gene, CDR1 is SGHTS and CDR2 is YDEGEE. As DNA, the CDR3 is TGTGCCAGCAGCATGACAGGGGACGGGGGCTACACCTTC. Its translation is CASSMTGDGGYTF.

There are many counts of this clone. The rearrangement joins TRBV15 to TRBJ2-7; 8 nucleotides align to TRBD1. The V segment lost 2 bases and the J segment 3 bases; nucleotides outside the gene matches: 3. The CDR3 sequence is 14 residues long. Germline-derived CDR1 and CDR2 are LNHNV and YYDKDF (reference sequence). This chain's CDR3 is CATSRSRGLYEQYF. The CDR3 coding sequence is TGTGCCACCAGCAGAAGCAGGGGGCTCTACGAGCAGTACTTC.

This clone has ten or more counts. The CDR3 sequence: CASSPGQTSNYGYTF. The CDR3 DNA reads TGTGCCAGCTCACCCGGACAGACATCTAACTATGGCTACACCTTC. The V gene is TRBV18, the J gene TRBJ1-2; perhaps TRBD1 as D (6 bases). This CDR3 is 15 amino acids long. Germline CDR1 KGHSH, CDR2 LQKENI. V shed 3 bases and J shed 0 bases, with 11 bases lying between them.

Worth noting for this clone: Possible read error: a much larger clone is one base away. Other DNA sequences within the sample encode an identical CDR3. This chain links TRBV7-3 with TRBJ2-2, with 8 bases identical to TRBD1. The CDR3 runs 13 residues. The germline gives CDR1 SGHTA, CDR2 FQGTGA. The CDR3 reads CASTGTGSGELFF. CDR3 nucleotide sequence: TGCGCCAGCACCGGGACAGGAAGCGGGGAGCTGTTTTTT.

The table lists this clone with many counts. The chain combines TRBV19 with TRBJ2-2, with 7 bases lining up with TRBD1. The V gene end was trimmed by 1 base and the J gene end by 6 bases; junction bases not matched to a gene: 8. CDR1 is LNHDA, CDR2 SQIVND, per germline (reference sequence). The CDR3 covers 16 residues. The CDR3 sequence: CASSIGTGVGAGELFF. The CDR3 DNA sequence: TGTGCCAGTAGTATAGGTACAGGGGTGGGCGCCGGGGAGCTGTTTTTT. Full variable domain (outside the CDR3, taken from reference TRBV19 and TRBJ2-2): DGGITQSPKYLFRKEGQNVTLSCEQNLNHDAMYWYRQDPGQGLRLIYYSQIVNDFQKGDIAEGYSVSREKKESFPLTVTSAQKNPTAFYLCASSIGTGVGAGELFFGEGSRLTVL.

Ten or more counts support this clone. The rearrangement joins TRBV6-5 to TRBJ2-1; 10 bases line up with TRBD2. Germline lookup yields CDR1 MNHEY and CDR2 SVGAGI. The CDR3 runs to 15 residues. V trimming: 1 base; J trimming: 4 bases; junction bases outside the gene matches: 1. CDR3 nucleotides: TGTGCCAGCAGTTACTGGACTAGCGGATACAATGAGCAGTTCTTC. Its protein product is CASSYWTSGYNEQFF.